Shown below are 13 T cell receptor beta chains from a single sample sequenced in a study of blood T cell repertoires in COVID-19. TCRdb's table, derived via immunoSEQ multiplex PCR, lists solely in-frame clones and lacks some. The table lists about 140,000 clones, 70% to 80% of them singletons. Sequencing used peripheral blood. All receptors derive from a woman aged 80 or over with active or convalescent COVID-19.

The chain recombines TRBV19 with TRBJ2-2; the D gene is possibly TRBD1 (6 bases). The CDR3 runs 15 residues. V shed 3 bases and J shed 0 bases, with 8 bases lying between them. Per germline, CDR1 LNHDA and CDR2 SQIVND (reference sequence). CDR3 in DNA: TGTGCCAGTAGTATTAGGGACACGAACACCGGGGAGCTGTTTTTT. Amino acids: CASSIRDTNTGELFF. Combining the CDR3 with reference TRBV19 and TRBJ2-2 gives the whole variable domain DGGITQSPKYLFRKEGQNVTLSCEQNLNHDAMYWYRQDPGQGLRLIYYSQIVNDFQKGDIAEGYSVSREKKESFPLTVTSAQKNPTAFYLCASSIRDTNTGELFFGEGSRLTVL.

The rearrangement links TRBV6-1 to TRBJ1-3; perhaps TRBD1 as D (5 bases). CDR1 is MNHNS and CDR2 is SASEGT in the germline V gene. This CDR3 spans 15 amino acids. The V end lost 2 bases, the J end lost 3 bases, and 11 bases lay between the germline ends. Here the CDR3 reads CASSESAGNGNTIYF. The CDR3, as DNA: TGTGCCAGCAGTGAATCGGCAGGGAATGGAAACACCATATATTTT.

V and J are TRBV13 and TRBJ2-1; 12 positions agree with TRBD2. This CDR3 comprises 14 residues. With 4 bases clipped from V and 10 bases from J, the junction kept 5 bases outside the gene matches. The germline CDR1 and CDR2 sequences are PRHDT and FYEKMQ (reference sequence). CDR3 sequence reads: CASSSTSGGWEQFF. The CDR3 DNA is TGTGCCAGCAGCTCAACTAGCGGGGGGTGGGAGCAGTTCTTC.

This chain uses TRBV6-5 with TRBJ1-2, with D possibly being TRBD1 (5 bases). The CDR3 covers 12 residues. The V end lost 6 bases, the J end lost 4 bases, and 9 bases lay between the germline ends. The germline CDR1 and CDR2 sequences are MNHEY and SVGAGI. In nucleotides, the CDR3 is TGTGCCAGCAGGACAGAAGCCTATGGCTACACCTTC. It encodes CASRTEAYGYTF.

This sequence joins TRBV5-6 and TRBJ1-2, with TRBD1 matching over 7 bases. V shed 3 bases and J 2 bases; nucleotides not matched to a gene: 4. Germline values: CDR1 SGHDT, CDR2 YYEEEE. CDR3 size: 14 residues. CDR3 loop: CASSYLTGNYGYTF. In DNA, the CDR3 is TGTGCCAGCAGCTATTTGACAGGGAACTATGGCTACACCTTC. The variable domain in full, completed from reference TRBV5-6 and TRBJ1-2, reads DAGVTQSPTHLIKTRGQQVTLRCSPKSGHDTVSWYQQALGQGPQFIFQYYEEEERQRGNFPDRFSGHQFPNYSSELNVNALLLGDSALYLCASSYLTGNYGYTFGSGTRLTVV.

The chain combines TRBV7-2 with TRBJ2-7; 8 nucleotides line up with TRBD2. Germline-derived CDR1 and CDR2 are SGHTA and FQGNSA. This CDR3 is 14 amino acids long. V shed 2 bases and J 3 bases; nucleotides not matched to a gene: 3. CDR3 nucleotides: TGTGCCAGCAGCTTAACTAGCGGAAACTACGAGCAGTACTTC. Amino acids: CASSLTSGNYEQYF.

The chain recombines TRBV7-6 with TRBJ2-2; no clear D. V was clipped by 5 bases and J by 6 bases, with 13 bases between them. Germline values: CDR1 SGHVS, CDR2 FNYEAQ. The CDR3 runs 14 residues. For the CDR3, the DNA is TGTGCCAGCAGCCCCTCCCGCGCCGCCGGGGAGCTGTTTTTT. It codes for CASSPSRAAGELFF.

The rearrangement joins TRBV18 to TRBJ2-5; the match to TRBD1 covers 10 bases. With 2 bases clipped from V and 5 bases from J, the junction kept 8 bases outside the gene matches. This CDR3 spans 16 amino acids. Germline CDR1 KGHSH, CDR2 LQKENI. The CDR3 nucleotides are TGTGCCAGCTCACCAAGGGTGACAGGGGGCAGGGAGACCCAGTACTTC. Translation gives CASSPRVTGGRETQYF. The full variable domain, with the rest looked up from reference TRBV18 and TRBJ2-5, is NAGVMQNPRHLVRRRGQEARLRCSPMKGHSHVYWYRQLPEEGLKFMVYLQKENIIDESGMPKERFSAEFPKEGPSILRIQQVVRGDSAAYFCASSPRVTGGRETQYFGPGTRLLVL.

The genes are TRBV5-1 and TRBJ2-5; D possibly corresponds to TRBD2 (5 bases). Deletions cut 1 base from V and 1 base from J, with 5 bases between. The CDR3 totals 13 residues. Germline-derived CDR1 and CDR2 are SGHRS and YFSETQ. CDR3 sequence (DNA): TGCGCCAGCAGCTTGACTAGCCAAGAGACCCAGTACTTC. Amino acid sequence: CASSLTSQETQYF.

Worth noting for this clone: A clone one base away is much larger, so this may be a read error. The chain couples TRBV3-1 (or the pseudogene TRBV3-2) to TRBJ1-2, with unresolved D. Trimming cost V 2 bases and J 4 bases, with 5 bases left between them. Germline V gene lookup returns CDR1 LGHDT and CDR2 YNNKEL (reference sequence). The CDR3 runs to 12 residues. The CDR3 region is CASSQYSYGYTF. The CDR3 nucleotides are TGTGCCAGCAGCCAATACAGCTATGGCTACACCTTC.

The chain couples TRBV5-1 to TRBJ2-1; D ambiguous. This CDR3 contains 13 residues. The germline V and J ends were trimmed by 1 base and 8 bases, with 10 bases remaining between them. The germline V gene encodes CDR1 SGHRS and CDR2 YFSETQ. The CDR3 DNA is TGCGCCAGCAGCTTGTCGGTTTTCGATGAGCAGTTCTTC. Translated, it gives CASSLSVFDEQFF.

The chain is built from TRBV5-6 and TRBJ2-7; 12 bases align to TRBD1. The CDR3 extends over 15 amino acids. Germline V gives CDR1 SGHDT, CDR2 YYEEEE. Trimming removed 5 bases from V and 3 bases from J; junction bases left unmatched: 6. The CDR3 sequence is CASSRGQGAYYEQYF. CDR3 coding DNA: TGTGCCAGCAGTAGGGGACAGGGGGCGTACTACGAGCAGTACTTC.

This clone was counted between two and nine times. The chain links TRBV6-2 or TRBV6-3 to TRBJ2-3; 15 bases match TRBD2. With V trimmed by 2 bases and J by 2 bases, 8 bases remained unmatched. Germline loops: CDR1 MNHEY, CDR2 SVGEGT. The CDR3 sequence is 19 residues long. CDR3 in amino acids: CASSYGLAGGWEHTDTQYF. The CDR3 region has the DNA TGTGCCAGCAGTTACGGACTAGCGGGGGGGTGGGAACACACAGATACGCAGTATTTT.